Here is one T cell receptor beta chain with its context. Its antigen is not identified. The source of the sample is a study of memory CD4+ T cells and cytomegalovirus serostatus. Across the whole study: Healthy Belgian adult donors included several CMV-positive and some 24 CMV-negative people.

The ends lost 5 bases at V and 5 bases at J; junction bases unmatched: 6. The germline CDR1 and CDR2 sequences are SGHTS and YDEGEE. This CDR3 contains 13 residues. Study-wide results and limits: Suggested: most of the CMV-linked TCR signature lies in CD4+ memory cells.

Single viable CD3+CD4+CD8-CD45RO+ cells were sorted as the memory CD4+ T cells. Profiling relied on immunoSEQ multiplex PCR, and the TCRdb table lists in-frame clones only, not all of them. Among under 100,000 clones listed, approximately 84% were seen once. The material sequenced was memory CD4+ T cells from blood. This chain links TRBV5-8 with TRBJ2-5, with 7 bases identical to TRBD2. The sequence derives from an adult in good health and CMV-seronegative. The CDR3, as DNA: TGTGCCAGCAGGTTACGGGGGGACGAGACCCAGTACTTC. It yields the protein CASRLRGDETQYF.